The rows below give T cell receptor beta chains drawn from one sample of a study of radiotherapy plus CTLA-4 blockade in lung cancer. The repertoire was sequenced with immunoSEQ multiplex PCR; TCRdb's copy has only in-frame clones and lacks some. Of 43,000 or so clones listed, 73% are singletons. The sequenced sample was peripheral blood, obtained from a patient treated with radiotherapy plus ipilimumab. All receptors come from a human donor with non-small cell lung cancer who had a complete response to radiotherapy plus ipilimumab. The CDR3 runs from the conserved cysteine through the conserved F or W. Fields, in order: V gene, D gene, clone size, J gene, CDR3 protein, CDR3 DNA. D genes are given only for firm matches. Size tells how often a clone was seen (once, few, many) or the class of an expanded clone, and some rows leave it out.

v_call: TRBV18
d_call: NA
clone_size: few
j_call: TRBJ1-5
cdr3_aa: CASSKVDRDQPQHF
cdr3_nt: TGTGCCAGCTCCAAGGTTGACCGGGATCAGCCCCAGCATTTT

v_call: TRBV5-1
d_call: TRBD1
clone_size: NA
j_call: TRBJ2-5
cdr3_aa: CASSLQGAHEETQYF
cdr3_nt: TGCGCCAGCAGCTTGCAGGGGGCGCACGAAGAGACCCAGTACTTC

v_call: TRBV5-1
d_call: NA
clone_size: NA
j_call: TRBJ1-1
cdr3_aa: CASSRLGGNTEAFF
cdr3_nt: TGCGCCAGCAGCAGACTGGGGGGGAACACTGAAGCTTTCTTT

v_call: TRBV2
d_call: TRBD2
clone_size: NA
j_call: TRBJ2-5
cdr3_aa: CASKSSGSQGETQYF
cdr3_nt: TGTGCCAGCAAGAGCAGCGGGAGTCAGGGGGAGACCCAGTACTTC

v_call: TRBV5-5
d_call: NA
clone_size: NA
j_call: TRBJ1-1
cdr3_aa: CASSPAPGGEAFF
cdr3_nt: TGTGCCAGCAGTCCCGCTCCGGGGGGAGAAGCTTTCTTT

v_call: TRBV6-6
d_call: TRBD2
clone_size: NA
j_call: TRBJ2-1
cdr3_aa: CASSSPGLAADEQFF
cdr3_nt: TGTGCCAGCAGTTCCCCGGGACTAGCTGCCGATGAGCAGTTCTTC

v_call: TRBV4-1
d_call: NA
clone_size: NA
j_call: TRBJ2-2
cdr3_aa: CASSQEPGAASRTGELFF
cdr3_nt: TGCGCCAGCAGCCAAGAGCCAGGGGCTGCCTCTAGGACCGGGGAGCTGTTTTTT

v_call: TRBV5-4
d_call: NA
clone_size: NA
j_call: TRBJ2-3
cdr3_aa: CASSLATSPRDTQYF
cdr3_nt: TGTGCCAGCAGCTTGGCTACTAGTCCGCGGGATACGCAGTATTTT

v_call: TRBV11-2
d_call: NA
clone_size: NA
j_call: TRBJ1-1
cdr3_aa: CASSLQGNTEAFF
cdr3_nt: TGTGCCAGCAGCTTACAGGGGAACACTGAAGCTTTCTTT

v_call: TRBV19
d_call: NA
clone_size: once
j_call: TRBJ1-5
cdr3_aa: CASSRQLNQPQHF
cdr3_nt: TGTGCCAGTAGTCGACAGCTCAATCAGCCCCAGCATTTT

v_call: TRBV6-5
d_call: NA
clone_size: NA
j_call: TRBJ2-5
cdr3_aa: CASSSPGGPETQYF
cdr3_nt: TGTGCCAGCAGTTCCCCCGGCGGCCCGGAGACCCAGTACTTC

v_call: TRBV2
d_call: TRBD1
clone_size: once
j_call: TRBJ1-1
cdr3_aa: CASTVQGAGRAFF
cdr3_nt: TGTGCCAGCACCGTACAGGGGGCAGGCCGAGCTTTCTTT

v_call: TRBV19
d_call: NA
clone_size: few
j_call: TRBJ2-4
cdr3_aa: CASSMPTWRNIQYF
cdr3_nt: TGTGCCAGTAGTATGCCGACTTGGAGGAACATTCAGTACTTC

v_call: TRBV25-1
d_call: TRBD2
clone_size: NA
j_call: TRBJ2-1
cdr3_aa: CASSDTSGSWDEQFF
cdr3_nt: TGTGCCAGCAGCGATACTAGCGGGAGCTGGGATGAGCAGTTCTTC

v_call: TRBV7-8
d_call: NA
clone_size: NA
j_call: TRBJ2-7
cdr3_aa: CASRLEQGLSYEQYF
cdr3_nt: TGTGCCAGCAGATTAGAACAGGGTTTATCCTACGAGCAGTACTTC

v_call: TRBV7-2
d_call: TRBD2
clone_size: NA
j_call: TRBJ2-2
cdr3_aa: CASSALLAGGPGTGELFF
cdr3_nt: TGTGCCAGCAGCGCCCTCCTAGCGGGGGGGCCGGGCACCGGGGAGCTGTTTTTT

v_call: TRBV25-1
d_call: TRBD2
clone_size: NA
j_call: TRBJ2-1
cdr3_aa: CASSEWEVREDSYNEQFF
cdr3_nt: TGTGCCAGCAGTGAATGGGAGGTGCGGGAGGACTCCTACAATGAGCAGTTCTTC

v_call: TRBV10-3
d_call: TRBD1
clone_size: once
j_call: TRBJ1-4
cdr3_aa: CAISAGQLSEKLFF
cdr3_nt: TGTGCCATCAGTGCGGGACAGCTATCAGAAAAACTGTTTTTT

v_call: TRBV19
d_call: TRBD1
clone_size: NA
j_call: TRBJ2-7
cdr3_aa: CASSTRGTGSFYEQYF
cdr3_nt: TGTGCCAGTAGTACTAGAGGGACAGGGTCTTTCTACGAGCAGTACTTC

v_call: TRBV28
d_call: NA
clone_size: NA
j_call: TRBJ1-2
cdr3_aa: CASSLNSFGYTF
cdr3_nt: TGTGCCAGCAGCCTAAACAGTTTTGGCTACACCTTC

v_call: TRBV7-2
d_call: NA
clone_size: NA
j_call: TRBJ2-7
cdr3_aa: CASSSPRGKGYEQYF
cdr3_nt: TGTGCCAGCAGCTCACCGCGGGGTAAGGGGTACGAGCAGTACTTC

v_call: TRBV19
d_call: NA
clone_size: NA
j_call: TRBJ2-7
cdr3_aa: CASSRSQNGYEQYF
cdr3_nt: TGTGCCAGTAGTAGGTCTCAGAATGGCTACGAGCAGTACTTC

v_call: TRBV15
d_call: TRBD1
clone_size: NA
j_call: TRBJ2-3
cdr3_aa: CATSRRQGRSADTQYF
cdr3_nt: TGTGCCACCAGCAGAAGACAGGGGAGGAGCGCAGATACGCAGTATTTT

v_call: TRBV7-9
d_call: NA
clone_size: NA
j_call: TRBJ1-4
cdr3_aa: CASSRGREGEKLFF
cdr3_nt: TGTGCCAGCAGCCGTGGACGGGAGGGTGAAAAACTGTTTTTT

v_call: TRBV18
d_call: TRBD1
clone_size: NA
j_call: TRBJ2-1
cdr3_aa: CASSPPRGQGLNEQFF
cdr3_nt: TGTGCCAGCTCACCACCTAGGGGACAGGGGCTGAATGAGCAGTTCTTC

v_call: TRBV7-9
d_call: NA
clone_size: once
j_call: TRBJ2-7
cdr3_aa: CASSSAGHEQYF
cdr3_nt: TGTGCCAGCAGCTCCGCGGGCCACGAGCAGTACTTC

v_call: TRBV10-1
d_call: NA
clone_size: NA
j_call: TRBJ1-2
cdr3_aa: CASGDGGNGYTF
cdr3_nt: TGCGCCAGCGGGGACGGGGGAAATGGCTACACCTTC

v_call: TRBV28
d_call: NA
clone_size: NA
j_call: TRBJ2-7
cdr3_aa: CASRSLFTYEQYF
cdr3_nt: TGTGCCAGCAGGTCTCTATTCACCTACGAGCAGTACTTC

v_call: TRBV7-9
d_call: NA
clone_size: NA
j_call: TRBJ2-5
cdr3_aa: CASSLSVLLQETQYF
cdr3_nt: TGTGCCAGCAGCCTTAGCGTTCTGCTCCAAGAGACCCAGTACTTC

v_call: TRBV20-1
d_call: NA
clone_size: NA
j_call: TRBJ1-3
cdr3_aa: CSASLGGPIYF
cdr3_nt: TGCAGTGCTAGTTTGGGGGGGCCCATATATTTT